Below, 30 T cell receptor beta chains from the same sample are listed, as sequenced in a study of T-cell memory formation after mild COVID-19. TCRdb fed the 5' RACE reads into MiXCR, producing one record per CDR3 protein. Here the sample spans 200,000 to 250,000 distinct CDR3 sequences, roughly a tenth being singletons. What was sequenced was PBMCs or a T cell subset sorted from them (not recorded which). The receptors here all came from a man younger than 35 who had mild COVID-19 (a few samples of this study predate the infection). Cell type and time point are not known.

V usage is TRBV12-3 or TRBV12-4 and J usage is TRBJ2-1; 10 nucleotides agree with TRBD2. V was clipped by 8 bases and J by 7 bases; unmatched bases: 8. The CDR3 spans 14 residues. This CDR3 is CASSERGGRNEQFF. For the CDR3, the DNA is TGTGCCAGCTCGGAGCGGGGGGGCCGGAATGAGCAGTTCTTC.

The CDR3 is CASSGAGGNGYTF. The DNA for the CDR3 is TGTGCCAGCAGTGGAGCTGGGGGCAATGGCTACACCTTC. The chain uses TRBV2 and TRBJ1-2; D is possibly TRBD1 (6 bases). The V end lost 4 bases, the J end lost 6 bases, and 12 bases lay between the germline ends. The CDR3 has 13 residues. Germline CDR1 SNHLY, CDR2 FYNNEI.

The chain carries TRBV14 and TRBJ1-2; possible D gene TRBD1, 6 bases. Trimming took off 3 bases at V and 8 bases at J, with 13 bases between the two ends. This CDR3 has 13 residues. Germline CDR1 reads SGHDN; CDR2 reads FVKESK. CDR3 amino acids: CASSQNREGGYTF. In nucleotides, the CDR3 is TGTGCCAGCAGCCAGAACAGGGAAGGCGGCTACACCTTC.

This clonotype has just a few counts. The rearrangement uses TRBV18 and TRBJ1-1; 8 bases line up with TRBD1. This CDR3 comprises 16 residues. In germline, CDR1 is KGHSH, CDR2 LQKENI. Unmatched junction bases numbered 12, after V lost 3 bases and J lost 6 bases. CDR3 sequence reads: CASSPQTGVKTAEAFF. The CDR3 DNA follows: TGTGCCAGCTCACCTCAGACAGGGGTAAAGACGGCTGAAGCTTTCTTT.

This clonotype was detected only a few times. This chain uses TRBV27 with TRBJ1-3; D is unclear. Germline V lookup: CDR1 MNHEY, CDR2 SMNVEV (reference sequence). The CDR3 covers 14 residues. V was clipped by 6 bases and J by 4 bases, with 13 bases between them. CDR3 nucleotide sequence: TGTGCCAGCAGGTCGGACCTGGTAGGAAACACCATATATTTT. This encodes CASRSDLVGNTIYF.

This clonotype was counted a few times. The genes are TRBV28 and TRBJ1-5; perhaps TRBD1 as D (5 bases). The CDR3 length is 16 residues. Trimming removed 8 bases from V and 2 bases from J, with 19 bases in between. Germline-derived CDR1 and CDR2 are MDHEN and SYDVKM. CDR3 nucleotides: TGTGCCAGCCAAATCGGGGGTGGGGCGGGCAATCAGCCCCAGCATTTT. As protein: CASQIGGGAGNQPQHF.

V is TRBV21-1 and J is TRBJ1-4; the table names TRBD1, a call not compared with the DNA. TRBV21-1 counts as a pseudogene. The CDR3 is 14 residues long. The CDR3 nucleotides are TGTGCCAGCAGAAGGGACAGTCAAAATGAAAAACTGTTTTTT. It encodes CASRRDSQNEKLFF.

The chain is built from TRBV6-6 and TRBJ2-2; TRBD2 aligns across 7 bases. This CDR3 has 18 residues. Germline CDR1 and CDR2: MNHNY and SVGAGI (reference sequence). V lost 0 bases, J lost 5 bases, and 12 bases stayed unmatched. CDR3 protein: CASSYSGGSPLGTGELFF. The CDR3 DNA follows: TGTGCCAGCAGTTACTCGGGGGGGTCTCCGCTTGGGACCGGGGAGCTGTTTTTT.

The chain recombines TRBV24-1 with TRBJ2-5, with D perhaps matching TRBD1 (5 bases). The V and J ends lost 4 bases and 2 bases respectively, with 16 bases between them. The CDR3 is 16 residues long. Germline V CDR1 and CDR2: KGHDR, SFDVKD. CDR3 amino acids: CATSDSRQPTQETQYF. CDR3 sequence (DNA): TGTGCCACCAGTGACTCCCGACAGCCGACACAAGAGACCCAGTACTTC.

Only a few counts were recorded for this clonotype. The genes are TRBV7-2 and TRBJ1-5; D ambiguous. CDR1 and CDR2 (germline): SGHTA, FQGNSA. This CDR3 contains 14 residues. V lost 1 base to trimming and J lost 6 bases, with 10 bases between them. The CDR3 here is CASSLGPVGQPQHF. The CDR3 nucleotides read TGTGCCAGCAGCTTAGGACCTGTGGGTCAGCCCCAGCATTTT.

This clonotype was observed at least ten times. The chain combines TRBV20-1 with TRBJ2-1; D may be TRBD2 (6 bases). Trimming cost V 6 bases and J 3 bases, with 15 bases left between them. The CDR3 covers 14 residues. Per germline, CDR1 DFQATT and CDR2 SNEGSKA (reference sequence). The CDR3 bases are TGCAGTGCCGCAACTAGCCTTTTCTACAATGAGCAGTTCTTC. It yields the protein CSAATSLFYNEQFF.

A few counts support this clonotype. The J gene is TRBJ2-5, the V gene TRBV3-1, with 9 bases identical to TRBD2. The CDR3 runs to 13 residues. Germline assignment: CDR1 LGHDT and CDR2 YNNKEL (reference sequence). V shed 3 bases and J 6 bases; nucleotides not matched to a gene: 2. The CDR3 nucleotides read TGTGCCAGCAGCCAGGGACTAGCAAAGACCCAGTACTTC. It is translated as CASSQGLAKTQYF.

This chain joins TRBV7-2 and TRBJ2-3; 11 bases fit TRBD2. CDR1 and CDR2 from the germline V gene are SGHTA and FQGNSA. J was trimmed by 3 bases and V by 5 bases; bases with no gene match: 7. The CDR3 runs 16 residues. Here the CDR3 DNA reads TGTGCCAGCAGCGTTGGGGGGACTAGCGGTACAGATACGCAGTATTTT. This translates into CASSVGGTSGTDTQYF.

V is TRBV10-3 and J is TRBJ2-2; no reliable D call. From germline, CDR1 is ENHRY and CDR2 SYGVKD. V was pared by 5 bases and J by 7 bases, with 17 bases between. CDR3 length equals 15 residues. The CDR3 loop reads CAISPDGPTRGELFF. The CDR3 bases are TGTGCCATCAGTCCGGACGGACCCACTCGCGGGGAGCTGTTTTTT.

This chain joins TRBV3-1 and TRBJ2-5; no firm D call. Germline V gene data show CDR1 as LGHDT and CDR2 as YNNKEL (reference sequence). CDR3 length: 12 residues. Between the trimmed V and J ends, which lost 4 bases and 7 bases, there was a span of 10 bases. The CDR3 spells CASSPTERTQYF. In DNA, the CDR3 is TGTGCCAGCAGCCCTACAGAAAGGACCCAGTACTTC.

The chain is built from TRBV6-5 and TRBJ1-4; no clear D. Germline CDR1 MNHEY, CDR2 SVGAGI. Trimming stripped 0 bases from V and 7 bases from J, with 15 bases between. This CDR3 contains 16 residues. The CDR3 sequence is CASSYSIQVAGEKLFF. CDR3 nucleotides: TGTGCCAGCAGTTACTCCATTCAAGTTGCAGGTGAAAAACTGTTTTTT.

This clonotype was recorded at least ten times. CDR3 nucleotides: TGCAGTGCTAGATCCTCAGGGACGGGTTGGGATTCACCCCTCCACTTT. Translating gives CSARSSGTGWDSPLHF. The gene calls are TRBV20-1 and TRBJ1-6; D possibly corresponds to TRBD1 (5 bases). This CDR3 has 16 amino acids. Germline loops: CDR1 DFQATT, CDR2 SNEGSKA (reference sequence). V dropped 2 bases and J dropped 8 bases, with 19 bases sitting between them.

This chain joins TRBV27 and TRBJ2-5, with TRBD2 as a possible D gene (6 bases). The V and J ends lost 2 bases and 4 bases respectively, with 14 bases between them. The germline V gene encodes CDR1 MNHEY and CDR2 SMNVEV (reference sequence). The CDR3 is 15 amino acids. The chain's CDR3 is CASSLVGLIGETQYF. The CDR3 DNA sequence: TGTGCCAGCAGTTTAGTGGGACTTATTGGAGAGACCCAGTACTTC.

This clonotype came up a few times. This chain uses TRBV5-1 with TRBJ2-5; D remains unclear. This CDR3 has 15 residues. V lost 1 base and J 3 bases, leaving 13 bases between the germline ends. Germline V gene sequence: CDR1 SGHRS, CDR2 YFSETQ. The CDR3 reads CASSLSRQPEETQYF. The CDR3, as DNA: TGCGCCAGCAGCTTGAGTAGGCAGCCAGAAGAGACCCAGTACTTC.

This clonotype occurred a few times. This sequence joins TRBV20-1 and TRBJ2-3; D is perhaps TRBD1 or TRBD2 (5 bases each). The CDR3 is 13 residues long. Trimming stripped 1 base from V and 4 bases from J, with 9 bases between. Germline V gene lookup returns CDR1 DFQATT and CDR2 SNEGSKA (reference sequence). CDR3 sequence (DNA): TGCAGTGCTAGAGGAGGGGCGGCAGATACGCAGTATTTT. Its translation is CSARGGAADTQYF.

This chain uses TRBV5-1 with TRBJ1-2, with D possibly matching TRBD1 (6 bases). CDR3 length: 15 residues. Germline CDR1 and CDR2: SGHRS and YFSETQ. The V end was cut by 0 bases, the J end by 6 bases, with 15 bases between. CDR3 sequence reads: CASSLARGARDGYTF. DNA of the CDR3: TGCGCCAGCAGCTTGGCCCGGGGGGCGCGGGATGGCTACACCTTC.

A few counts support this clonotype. The DNA of the CDR3 is TGTGCCAGCAGCGCTCTCCCCCACACAGATACGCAGTATTTT. The encoded protein is CASSALPHTDTQYF. The chain combines TRBV12-3 or TRBV12-4 with TRBJ2-3; D remains unclear. This CDR3 has 14 amino acids. Trimming shortened V by 6 bases and J by 2 bases, and 12 bases separated the two germline ends.

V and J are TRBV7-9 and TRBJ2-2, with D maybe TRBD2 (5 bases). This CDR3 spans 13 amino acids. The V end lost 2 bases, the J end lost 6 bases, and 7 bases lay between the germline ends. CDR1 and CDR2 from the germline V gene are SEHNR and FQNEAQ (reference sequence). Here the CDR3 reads CASSLRESGELFF. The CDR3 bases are TGTGCCAGCAGCTTACGGGAATCCGGGGAGCTGTTTTTT.

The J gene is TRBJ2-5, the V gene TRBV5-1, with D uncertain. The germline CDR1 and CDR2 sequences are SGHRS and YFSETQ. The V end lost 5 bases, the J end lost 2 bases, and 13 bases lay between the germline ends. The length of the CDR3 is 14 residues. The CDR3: CASSRVARQETQYF. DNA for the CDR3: TGCGCCAGCAGTAGAGTCGCCCGTCAAGAGACCCAGTACTTC.

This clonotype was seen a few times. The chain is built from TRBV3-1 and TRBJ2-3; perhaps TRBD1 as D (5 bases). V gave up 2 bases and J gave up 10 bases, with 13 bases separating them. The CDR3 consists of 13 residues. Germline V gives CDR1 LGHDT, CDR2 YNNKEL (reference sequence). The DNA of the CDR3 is TGTGCCAGCAGCCAACAGACAGCCGCTGCGCAGTATTTT. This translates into CASSQQTAAAQYF.

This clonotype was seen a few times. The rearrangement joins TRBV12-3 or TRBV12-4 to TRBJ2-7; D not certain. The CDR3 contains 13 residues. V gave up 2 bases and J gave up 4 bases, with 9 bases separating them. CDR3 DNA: TGTGCCAGCAGTTTACCAGAGGTATACGAGCAGTACTTC. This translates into CASSLPEVYEQYF.

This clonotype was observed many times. The CDR3 sequence is CASSPRDSYGYTF. CDR3 sequence (DNA): TGTGCCAGCAGCCCCCGAGACAGCTATGGCTACACCTTC. V is TRBV5-5 and J is TRBJ1-2; a possible D gene is TRBD1 (5 bases). The V and J ends lost 4 bases and 4 bases respectively, with 11 bases between them. Germline lookup yields CDR1 SGHKS and CDR2 YYEKEE (reference sequence). CDR3 length: 13 amino acids.

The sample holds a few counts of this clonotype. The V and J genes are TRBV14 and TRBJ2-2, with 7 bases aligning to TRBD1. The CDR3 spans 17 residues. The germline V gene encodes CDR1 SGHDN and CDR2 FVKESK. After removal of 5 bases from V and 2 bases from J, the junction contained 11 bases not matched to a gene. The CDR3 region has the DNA TGTGCCAGCAGCTTGAGGTCGGGGACAGTAAACACCGGGGAGCTGTTTTTT. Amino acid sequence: CASSLRSGTVNTGELFF.

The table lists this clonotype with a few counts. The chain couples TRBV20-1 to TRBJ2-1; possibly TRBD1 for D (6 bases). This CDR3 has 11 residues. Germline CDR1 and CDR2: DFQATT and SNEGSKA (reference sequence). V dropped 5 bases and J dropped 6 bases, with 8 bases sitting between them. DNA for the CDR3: TGCAGTGCTTCACAGGGCAATGAGCAGTTCTTC. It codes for CSASQGNEQFF.

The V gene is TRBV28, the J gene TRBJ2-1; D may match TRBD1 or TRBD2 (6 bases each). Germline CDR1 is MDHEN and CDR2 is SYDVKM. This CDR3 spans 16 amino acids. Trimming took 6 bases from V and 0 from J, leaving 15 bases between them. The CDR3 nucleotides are TGTGCCAGCAGGCCTCGGGGGCTTAGCTCCTACAATGAGCAGTTCTTC. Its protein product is CASRPRGLSSYNEQFF.